These 13 T cell receptor beta chains were sequenced from one sample in a study of shared clonotypes between healthy human individuals. Naive CD8 cells comprised CD45RO-negative, CCR7-positively selected cells, excluding terminally differentiated effector memory CD45RA+ cells. Assay: immunoSEQ multiplex PCR; the TCRdb copy retains only in-frame clones and omits some. The data hold about 610,000 clones, with roughly 96% observed a single time. Sequences were obtained from naive CD8+ T cells sorted from blood. The receptors shown here come from a woman aged 25 to 39 in good health.

The chain couples TRBV27 to TRBJ1-1; unclear D gene. The CDR3 totals 13 residues. Germline assignment: CDR1 MNHEY and CDR2 SMNVEV (reference sequence). The V gene lost 3 bases and the J gene lost 5 bases, with 10 bases spanning the gap. CDR3 region: CASSFYTWTEAFF. DNA for the CDR3: TGTGCCAGCAGTTTTTACACGTGGACTGAAGCTTTCTTT.

The chain uses TRBV28 and TRBJ2-1; D unresolved. The CDR3 runs 15 residues. Trimming took off 5 bases at V and 2 bases at J, with 13 bases between the two ends. The germline V gene encodes CDR1 MDHEN and CDR2 SYDVKM. The CDR3 here is CASSPASHPYNEQFF. The CDR3 coding sequence is TGTGCCAGCAGTCCAGCATCCCACCCCTACAATGAGCAGTTCTTC.

The chain links TRBV21-1 to TRBJ2-4; TRBD2 is the table's D call, not checked against the DNA. TRBV21-1 is a listed pseudogene. CDR3 length: 15 amino acids. In DNA, the CDR3 is TGTGCCAGCCCGGCGGGGTCCCTAGCCAAAAACATTCAGTACTTC. Its translation is CASPAGSLAKNIQYF.

Only a few counts were recorded for this clone. The chain uses TRBV18 and TRBJ2-3; tentatively, D is TRBD2 (5 bases). CDR1 and CDR2 (germline): KGHSH, LQKENI. V was pared by 0 bases and J by 4 bases, with 11 bases between. This CDR3 comprises 15 residues. This CDR3 reads CASSPPDPEADTQYF. The DNA of the CDR3 is TGTGCCAGCTCACCACCGGACCCGGAGGCAGATACGCAGTATTTT.

V and J are TRBV19 and TRBJ2-2; 14 nucleotides align to TRBD2. The CDR3 totals 15 residues. CDR1 and CDR2 from the germline V gene are LNHDA and SQIVND (reference sequence). V dropped 9 bases and J dropped 8; count of bases not matched to a gene: 8. In DNA, the CDR3 is TGTGCCAGGCGACTAGCGGGAGGGCCAGGAGGGGAGCTGTTTTTT. Amino acid sequence: CARRLAGGPGGELFF.

This clone was found once. The CDR3 DNA reads as TGTGCCAGCAGCGTATCGTCTGGTAGTTCACCCCTCCACTTT. It encodes CASSVSSGSSPLHF. The rearrangement uses TRBV9 and TRBJ1-6; D unresolved. This CDR3 is built from 14 residues. The V end lost 1 base, the J end lost 9 bases, and 11 bases lay between the germline ends. CDR1 and CDR2 (germline): SGDLS, YYNGEE.

This sequence joins TRBV2 and TRBJ2-1; 7 bases map to TRBD2. The CDR3 runs to 19 residues. J was trimmed by 4 bases and V by 10 bases; bases with no gene match: 25. CDR1 and CDR2 from the germline V gene are SNHLY and FYNNEI. CDR3 residues: CAIPPGRDYRGGRYNEQFF. The DNA of the CDR3 is TGTGCCATCCCTCCGGGCCGGGACTACCGAGGAGGGCGGTACAATGAGCAGTTCTTC. Looking up the rest from reference TRBV2 and TRBJ2-1 gives the full variable domain: EPEVTQTPSHQVTQMGQEVILRCVPISNHLYFYWYRQILGQKVEFLVSFYNNEISEKSEIFDDQFSVERPDGSNFTLKIRSTKLEDSAMYFCAIPPGRDYRGGRYNEQFFGPGTRLTVL.

This chain joins TRBV7-9 and TRBJ1-2, with a tentative D call TRBD1 (6 bases). V was pared by 6 bases and J by 4 bases, with 21 bases between. From germline, CDR1 is SEHNR and CDR2 FQNEAQ (reference sequence). The CDR3 contains 16 residues. The chain's CDR3 is CASRKTGTPRFYGYTF. The CDR3 nucleotides are TGTGCCAGCAGAAAAACAGGGACGCCTCGATTCTATGGCTACACCTTC. Based on the CDR3 plus reference TRBV7-9 and TRBJ1-2, the full variable domain is DTGVSQNPRHKITKRGQNVTFRCDPISEHNRLYWYRQTLGQGPEFLTYFQNEAQLEKSRLLSDRFSAERPKGSFSTLEIQRTEQGDSAMYLCASRKTGTPRFYGYTFGSGTRLTVV.

V is TRBV21-1 and J is TRBJ2-5. The J call could be wrong; TRBJ2-7 is a better fit for the DNA end. TRBV21-1 is annotated as a pseudogene. This CDR3 has 15 residues. The CDR3 protein is CASTTLWAGTYEQYF. The CDR3 bases are TGTGCCAGCACTACCCTTTGGGCAGGGACCTACGAGCAGTACTTC.

This chain connects TRBV13 to TRBJ2-1; D remains ambiguous. The ends were cut back, 2 bases at V and 3 bases at J, with 5 bases in the middle. Per germline, CDR1 PRHDT and CDR2 FYEKMQ (reference sequence). This CDR3 contains 13 residues. The CDR3 spells CASSLSFYNEQFF. In DNA, the CDR3 is TGTGCCAGCAGCTTATCGTTCTACAATGAGCAGTTCTTC.

This sequence joins TRBV27 and TRBJ1-1; a weak D match, TRBD1 (6 bases). CDR1 is MNHEY and CDR2 is SMNVEV in the germline V gene (reference sequence). The CDR3 loop spans 14 amino acids. Trimming removed 7 bases at V and 1 base at J, with 13 bases between. Written as DNA, the CDR3 is TGTGCCAGCAATACAGGGTTGGGGAACACTGAAGCTTTCTTT. This sequence encodes CASNTGLGNTEAFF.

The gene calls are TRBV11-2 and TRBJ2-2; the match to TRBD2 covers 8 bases. V lost 0 bases to trimming and J lost 1 base; unmatched junction nucleotides: 4. Germline lookup yields CDR1 SGHAT and CDR2 FQNNGV. The CDR3 is made up of 17 amino acids. This CDR3 is CASSLDGLAGNTGELFF. The CDR3 nucleotides are TGTGCCAGCAGCTTAGATGGCCTAGCGGGGAACACCGGGGAGCTGTTTTTT.

The chain employs TRBV13 and TRBJ2-7; TRBD1 aligns across 11 bases. Germline V CDR1 and CDR2: PRHDT, FYEKMQ (reference sequence). This CDR3 spans 16 amino acids. V was pared by 3 bases and J by 3 bases, with 7 bases of the junction left unmatched. In nucleotides, the CDR3 is TGTGCCAGCAGCTTCGAAGGACAGGGGGCACTCTACGAGCAGTACTTC. It translates to CASSFEGQGALYEQYF.